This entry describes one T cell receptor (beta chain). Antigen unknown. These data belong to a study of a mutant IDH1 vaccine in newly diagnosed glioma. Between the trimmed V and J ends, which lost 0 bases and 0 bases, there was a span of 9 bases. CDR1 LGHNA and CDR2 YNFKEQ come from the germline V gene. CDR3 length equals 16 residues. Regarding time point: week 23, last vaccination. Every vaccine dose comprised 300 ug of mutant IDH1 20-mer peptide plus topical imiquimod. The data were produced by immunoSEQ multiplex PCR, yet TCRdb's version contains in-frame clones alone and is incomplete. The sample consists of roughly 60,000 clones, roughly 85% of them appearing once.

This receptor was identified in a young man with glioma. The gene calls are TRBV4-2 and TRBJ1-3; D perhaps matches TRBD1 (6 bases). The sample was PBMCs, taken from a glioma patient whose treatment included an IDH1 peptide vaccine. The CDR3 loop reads CASSQEGAFSGNTIYF. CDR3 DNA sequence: TGTGCCAGCAGCCAAGAGGGGGCTTTCTCTGGAAACACCATATATTTT.